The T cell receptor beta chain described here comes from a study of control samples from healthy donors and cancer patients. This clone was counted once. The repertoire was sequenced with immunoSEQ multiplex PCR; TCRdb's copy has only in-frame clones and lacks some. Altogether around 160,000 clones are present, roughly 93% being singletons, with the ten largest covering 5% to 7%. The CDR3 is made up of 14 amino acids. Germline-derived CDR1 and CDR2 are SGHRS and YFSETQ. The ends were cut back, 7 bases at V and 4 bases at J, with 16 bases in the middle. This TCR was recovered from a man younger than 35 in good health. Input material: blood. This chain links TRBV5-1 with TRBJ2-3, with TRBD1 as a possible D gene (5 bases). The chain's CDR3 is CASEQETVPDTQYF. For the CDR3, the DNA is TGCGCCAGCGAACAGGAAACAGTCCCAGATACGCAGTATTTT.